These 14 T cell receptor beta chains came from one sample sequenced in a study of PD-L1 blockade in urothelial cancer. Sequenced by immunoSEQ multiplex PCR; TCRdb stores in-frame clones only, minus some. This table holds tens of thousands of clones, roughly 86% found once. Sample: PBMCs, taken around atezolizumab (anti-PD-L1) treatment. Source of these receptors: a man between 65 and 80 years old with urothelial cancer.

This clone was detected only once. This CDR3 is CASSQTSTGELFF. CDR3 sequence (DNA): TGTGCCAGCAGTCAGACTAGTACCGGGGAGCTGTTTTTT. The rearrangement links TRBV28 to TRBJ2-2; TRBD2 might be the D (6 bases). CDR1 is MDHEN and CDR2 is SYDVKM in the germline V gene. V dropped 5 bases and J dropped 5 bases, with 9 bases sitting between them. The CDR3 length is 13 residues.

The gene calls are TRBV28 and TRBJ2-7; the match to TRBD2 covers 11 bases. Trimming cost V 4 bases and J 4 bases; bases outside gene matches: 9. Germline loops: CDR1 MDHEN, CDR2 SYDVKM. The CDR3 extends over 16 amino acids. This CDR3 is CASSSPSSGRKYEQYF. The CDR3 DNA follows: TGTGCCAGCAGTTCCCCCTCTAGCGGGAGGAAGTACGAGCAGTACTTC.

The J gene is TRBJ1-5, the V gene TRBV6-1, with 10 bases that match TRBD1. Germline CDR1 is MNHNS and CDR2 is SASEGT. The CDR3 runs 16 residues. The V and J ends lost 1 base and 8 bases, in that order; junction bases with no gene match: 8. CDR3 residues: CASSEVGQGIREPQHF. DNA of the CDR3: TGTGCCAGCAGTGAAGTGGGACAGGGGATCAGAGAGCCCCAGCATTTT.

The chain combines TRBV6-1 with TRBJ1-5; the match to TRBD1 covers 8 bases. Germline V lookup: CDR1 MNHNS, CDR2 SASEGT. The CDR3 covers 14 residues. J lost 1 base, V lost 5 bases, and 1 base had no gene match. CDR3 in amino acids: CASSRQGSNQPQHF. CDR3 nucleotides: TGTGCCAGCAGTAGACAGGGGAGCAATCAGCCCCAGCATTTT.

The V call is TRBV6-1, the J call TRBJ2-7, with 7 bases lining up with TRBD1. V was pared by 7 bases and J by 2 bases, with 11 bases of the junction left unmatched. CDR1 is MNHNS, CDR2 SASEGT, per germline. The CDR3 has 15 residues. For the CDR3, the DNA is TGTGCCAGCACCTTCGGACAGGAAGACACCTACGAGCAGTACTTC. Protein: CASTFGQEDTYEQYF.

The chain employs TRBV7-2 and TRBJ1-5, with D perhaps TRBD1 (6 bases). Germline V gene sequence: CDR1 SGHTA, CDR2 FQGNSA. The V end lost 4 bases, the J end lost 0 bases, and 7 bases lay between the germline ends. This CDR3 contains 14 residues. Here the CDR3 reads CASSSDSSNQPQHF. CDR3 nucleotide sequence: TGTGCCAGCAGCTCGGACAGTAGCAATCAGCCCCAGCATTTT. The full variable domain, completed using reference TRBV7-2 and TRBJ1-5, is GAGVSQSPSNKVTEKGKDVELRCDPISGHTALYWYRQSLGQGLEFLIYFQGNSAPDKSGLPSDRFSAERTGGSVSTLTIQRTQQEDSAVYLCASSSDSSNQPQHFGDGTRLSIL.

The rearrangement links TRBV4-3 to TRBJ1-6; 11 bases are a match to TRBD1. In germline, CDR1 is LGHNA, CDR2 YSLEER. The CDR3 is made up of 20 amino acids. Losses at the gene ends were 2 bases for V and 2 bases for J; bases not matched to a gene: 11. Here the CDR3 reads CASSQQPPGQGDTYNSPLHF. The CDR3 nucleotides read TGCGCCAGCAGCCAACAACCTCCGGGACAGGGGGACACCTATAATTCACCCCTCCACTTT.

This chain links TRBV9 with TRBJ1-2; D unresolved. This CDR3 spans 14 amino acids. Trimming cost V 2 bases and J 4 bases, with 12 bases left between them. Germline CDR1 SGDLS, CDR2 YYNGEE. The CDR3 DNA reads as TGTGCCAGCAGCGTCGGGGAGGGAAGCTATGGCTACACCTTC. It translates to CASSVGEGSYGYTF.

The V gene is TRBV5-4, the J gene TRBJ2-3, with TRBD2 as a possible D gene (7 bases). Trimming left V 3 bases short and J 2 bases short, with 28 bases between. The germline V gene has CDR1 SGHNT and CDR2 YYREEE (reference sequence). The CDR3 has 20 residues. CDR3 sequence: CASSSHPRGGIRESTDTQYF. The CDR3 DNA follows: TGTGCCAGCAGCTCCCACCCAAGGGGGGGGATCCGAGAATCCACAGATACGCAGTATTTT.

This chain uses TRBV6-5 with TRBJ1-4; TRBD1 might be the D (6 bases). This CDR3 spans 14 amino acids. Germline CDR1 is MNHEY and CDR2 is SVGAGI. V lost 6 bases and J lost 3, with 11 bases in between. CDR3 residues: CASSSGVANEKLFF. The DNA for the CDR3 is TGTGCCAGCAGCTCAGGGGTGGCTAATGAAAAACTGTTTTTT.

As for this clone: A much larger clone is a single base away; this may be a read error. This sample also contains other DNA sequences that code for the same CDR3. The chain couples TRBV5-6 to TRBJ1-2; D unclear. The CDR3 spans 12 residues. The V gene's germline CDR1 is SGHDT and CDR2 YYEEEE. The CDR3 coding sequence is TGTGCCAGCAACACGGGATACTATGGCTATACCTTC. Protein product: CASNTGYYGYTF.

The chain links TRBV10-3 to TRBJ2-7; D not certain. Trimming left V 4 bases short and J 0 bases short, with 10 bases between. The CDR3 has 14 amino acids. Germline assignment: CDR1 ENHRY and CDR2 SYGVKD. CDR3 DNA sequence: TGTGCCATCAGTGTTTCCACCAGCTCCTACGAGCAGTACTTC. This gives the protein CAISVSTSSYEQYF.

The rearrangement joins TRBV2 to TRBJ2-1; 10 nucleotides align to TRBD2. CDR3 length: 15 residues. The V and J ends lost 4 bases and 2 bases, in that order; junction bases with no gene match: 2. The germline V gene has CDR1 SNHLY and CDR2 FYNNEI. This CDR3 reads CASSGTSGTYNEQFF. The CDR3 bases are TGTGCCAGCAGTGGGACTAGCGGTACCTACAATGAGCAGTTCTTC.

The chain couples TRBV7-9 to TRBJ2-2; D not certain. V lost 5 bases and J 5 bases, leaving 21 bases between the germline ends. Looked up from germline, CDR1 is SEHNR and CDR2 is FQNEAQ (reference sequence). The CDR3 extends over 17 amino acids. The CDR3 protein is CASSPPGQDIWTGELFF. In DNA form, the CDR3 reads TGTGCCAGCAGCCCGCCCGGCCAGGATATATGGACCGGGGAGCTGTTTTTT. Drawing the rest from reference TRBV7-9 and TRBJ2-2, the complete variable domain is DTGVSQNPRHKITKRGQNVTFRCDPISEHNRLYWYRQTLGQGPEFLTYFQNEAQLEKSRLLSDRFSAERPKGSFSTLEIQRTEQGDSAMYLCASSPPGQDIWTGELFFGEGSRLTVL.